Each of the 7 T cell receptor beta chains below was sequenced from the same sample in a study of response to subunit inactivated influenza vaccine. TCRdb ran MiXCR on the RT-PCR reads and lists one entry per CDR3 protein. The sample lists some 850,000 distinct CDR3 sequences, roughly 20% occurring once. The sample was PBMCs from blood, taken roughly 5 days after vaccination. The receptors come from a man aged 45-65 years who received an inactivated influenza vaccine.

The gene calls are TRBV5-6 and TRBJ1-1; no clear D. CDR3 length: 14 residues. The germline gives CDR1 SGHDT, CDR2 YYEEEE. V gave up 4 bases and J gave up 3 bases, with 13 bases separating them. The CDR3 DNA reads TGTGCCAGCAGCCCGCGACGGGTGGACACTGAAGCTTTCTTT. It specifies CASSPRRVDTEAFF.

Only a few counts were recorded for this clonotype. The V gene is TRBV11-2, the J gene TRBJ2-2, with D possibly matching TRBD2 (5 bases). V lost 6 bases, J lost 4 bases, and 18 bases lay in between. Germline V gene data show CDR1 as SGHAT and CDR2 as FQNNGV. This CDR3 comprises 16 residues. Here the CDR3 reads CASSRGQLTITGELFF. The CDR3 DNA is TGTGCCAGCAGTCGCGGGCAGCTGACAATCACCGGGGAGCTGTTTTTT.

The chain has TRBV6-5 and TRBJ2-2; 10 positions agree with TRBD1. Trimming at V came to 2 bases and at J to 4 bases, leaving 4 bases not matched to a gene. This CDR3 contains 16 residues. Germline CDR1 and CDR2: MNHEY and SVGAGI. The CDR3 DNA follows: TGTGCCAGCAGTTACAGGGACAGGGGTATCACCGGGGAGCTGTTTTTT. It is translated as CASSYRDRGITGELFF.

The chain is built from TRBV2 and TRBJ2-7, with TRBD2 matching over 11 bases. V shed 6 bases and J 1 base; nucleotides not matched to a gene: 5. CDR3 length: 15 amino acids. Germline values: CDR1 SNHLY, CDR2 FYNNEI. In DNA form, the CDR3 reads TGTGCCAGCAGGCTGACTAGCGGGATATCCTACGAGCAGTACTTC. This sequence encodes CASRLTSGISYEQYF.

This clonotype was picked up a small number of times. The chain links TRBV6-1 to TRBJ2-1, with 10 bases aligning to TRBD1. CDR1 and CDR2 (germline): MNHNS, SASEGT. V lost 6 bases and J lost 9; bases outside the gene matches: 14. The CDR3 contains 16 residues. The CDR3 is CASSPADRGRFSEQFF. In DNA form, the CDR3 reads TGTGCCAGCAGCCCCGCCGACAGGGGGCGTTTTAGTGAGCAGTTCTTC.

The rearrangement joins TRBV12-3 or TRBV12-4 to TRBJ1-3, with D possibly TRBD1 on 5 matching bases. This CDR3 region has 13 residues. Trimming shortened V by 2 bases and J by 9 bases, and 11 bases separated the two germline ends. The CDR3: CASSLPGRGTIYF. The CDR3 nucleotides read TGTGCCAGCAGTTTACCCGGGAGGGGCACCATATATTTT.

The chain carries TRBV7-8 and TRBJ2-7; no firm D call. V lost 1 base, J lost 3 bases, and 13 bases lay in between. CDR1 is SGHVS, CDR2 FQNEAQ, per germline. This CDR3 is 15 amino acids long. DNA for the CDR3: TGTGCCAGCAGCTTAGAGCCAGCCTTAAACTACGAGCAGTACTTC. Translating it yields CASSLEPALNYEQYF.